The 28 T cell receptor beta chains below were found in one sample sequenced in a study of CD8+CD57+ T cells in acquired aplastic anemia. Selection for sequencing was limited to patients who had shown CD8+CD57+ cell expansion by flow cytometry. The TCR beta profiling, which covered VDJ combination and CDR3 sequence, was carried out using genomic DNA as the template. Using its own MiXCR run on the reads, TCRdb lists one record per CDR3 protein. The table has a few hundred thousand distinct CDR3 sequences, roughly 50% seen once. Input material: sorted CD4+, CD8+, or CD8+CD57+ T cells (not recorded which) from PBMCs. The receptors were sampled from a human donor with aplastic anemia.

The DNA of the CDR3 is TGTGCCACCAGTGAACCAGGTAGTGAAAAACTGTTTTTT. This gives the protein CATSEPGSEKLFF. V and J are TRBV24-1 and TRBJ1-4; D is unclear. CDR1 KGHDR and CDR2 SFDVKD come from the germline V gene. The V end lost 4 bases, the J end lost 7 bases, and 9 bases lay between the germline ends. The length of the CDR3 is 13 residues.

This chain uses TRBV20-1 with TRBJ2-1; D is possibly TRBD2 (7 bases). Trimming shortened V by 5 bases and J by 13 bases, and 21 bases separated the two germline ends. Germline loops: CDR1 DFQATT, CDR2 SNEGSKA (reference sequence). CDR3 length: 13 amino acids. In DNA, the CDR3 is TGCAGTGCTGGACTCGGGGGGCAAGAGACCCAGTTCTTC. Translation gives CSAGLGGQETQFF.

The J gene is TRBJ1-2, the V gene TRBV5-1; D is uncertain. The CDR3 contains 15 residues. The germline V gene encodes CDR1 SGHRS and CDR2 YFSETQ. V lost 4 bases and J 0 bases, leaving 13 bases between the germline ends. CDR3 region: CASSDSGNPNYGYTF. DNA for the CDR3: TGCGCCAGCAGCGATTCTGGGAACCCTAACTATGGCTACACCTTC.

Many counts were recorded for this clonotype. The chain links TRBV5-1 to TRBJ2-1; the D is unclear. The CDR3 spans 13 residues. Germline values: CDR1 SGHRS, CDR2 YFSETQ. Trimming left V 0 bases short and J 6 bases short, with 7 bases between. The CDR3 here is CASSLGGSNEQFF. CDR3 coding DNA: TGCGCCAGCAGCTTGGGAGGCAGCAATGAGCAGTTCTTC.

The chain joins TRBV19 to TRBJ1-6; D uncertain. Germline lookup yields CDR1 LNHDA and CDR2 SQIVND (reference sequence). This CDR3 comprises 17 residues. Trimming left V 3 bases short and J 0 bases short, with 12 bases between. This CDR3 is CASSIAAAISYNSPLHF. The CDR3 coding sequence is TGTGCCAGTAGTATCGCGGCGGCTATCTCCTATAATTCACCCCTCCACTTT.

This clonotype was counted at least ten times. The chain couples TRBV10-2 to TRBJ2-5; possible D gene TRBD1, 6 bases. Germline values: CDR1 WSHSY, CDR2 SAAADI. The CDR3 runs to 13 residues. Trimming took off 2 bases at V and 4 bases at J, with 8 bases between the two ends. CDR3 region: CASSETGPETQYF. The CDR3 coding sequence is TGCGCCAGCAGTGAGACAGGGCCAGAGACCCAGTACTTC.

The rearrangement joins TRBV7-2 to TRBJ2-7; D unresolved. The CDR3 totals 14 residues. The germline V and J ends were trimmed by 5 bases and 0 bases, with 11 bases remaining between them. The germline gives CDR1 SGHTA, CDR2 FQGNSA. CDR3 sequence (DNA): TGTGCCAGCAGCCCCCAGGTGAGCTCCTACGAGCAGTACGTC. It translates to CASSPQVSSYEQYV.

This clonotype is medium-sized. The V call is TRBV7-2, the J call TRBJ2-3, with D perhaps matching TRBD2 (6 bases). The CDR3 is made up of 16 amino acids. Germline V lookup: CDR1 SGHTA, CDR2 FQGNSA. V was pared by 4 bases and J by 1 base, with 15 bases between. CDR3 sequence reads: CASSSRGPGGTDTQYF. The CDR3 DNA is TGTGCCAGCAGCTCGCGGGGTCCTGGCGGCACAGATACGCAGTATTTT.

Regarding this clonotype: This may come from a read error, since a much larger clone is one base off. This chain uses TRBV28 with TRBJ1-1; 7 bases fit TRBD1. CDR3 size: 17 residues. The V gene end was trimmed by 4 bases and the J gene end by 1 base; junction bases not matched to a gene: 12. Germline V gene lookup returns CDR1 MDHEN and CDR2 SYDVKM. CDR3 sequence (DNA): TGTGCCAGCAGTTCAGTGCCCGGGACAGCCCCGAACACTGAAGCTTTCTTT. This codes for CASSSVPGTAPNTEAFF.

The J gene is TRBJ1-5, the V gene TRBV6-5, with unresolved D. V lost 5 bases, J lost 6 bases, and 14 bases lay in between. CDR1 is MNHEY, CDR2 SVGAGI, per germline. This CDR3 has 14 residues. The CDR3 nucleotides read TGTGCCAGCAGTGAACAGCAGGCCTGTCAGCCCCAGCATTTT. This translates into CASSEQQACQPQHF.

The table lists this clonotype with a count of one. The rearrangement links TRBV10-3 to TRBJ2-7; D ambiguous. Germline V gene data show CDR1 as ENHRY and CDR2 as SYGVKD. This CDR3 comprises 16 residues. Deletions cut 0 bases from V and 5 bases from J, with 17 bases between. CDR3 in amino acids: CAISESGDSMLHEQYF. CDR3 bases: TGTGCCATCAGTGAGTCAGGTGACTCCATGCTCCACGAGCAGTACTTC.

The V gene is TRBV25-1, the J gene TRBJ2-5; D is ambiguous. The V end was cut by 6 bases, the J end by 0 bases, with 11 bases between. The CDR3 is 14 residues long. The V gene's germline CDR1 is MGHDK and CDR2 SYGVNS. The CDR3 DNA reads as TGTGCCAGCAGCTTGCTGGGGTACCAAGAGACCCAGTACTTC. Translation: CASSLLGYQETQYF.

This clonotype has only one observation. At one end the junction does not follow the germline gene, possibly because of a read error. The chain links TRBV7-9 to TRBJ2-7; TRBD2 agrees at 10 bases. CDR1 SEHNR and CDR2 FQNEAQ come from the germline V gene (reference sequence). The CDR3 length is 14 residues. In DNA, the CDR3 is TGCGCCAGCAGCAGGACTAGCGGCAACTACGAGCAGTACTTC. Translating it yields CASSRTSGNYEQYF.

This clonotype was observed at least ten times. The V and J genes are TRBV25-1 and TRBJ1-5; TRBD1 agrees at 7 bases. CDR3 length: 15 amino acids. Germline CDR1 and CDR2: MGHDK and SYGVNS. Unmatched junction bases numbered 1, after V lost 0 bases and J lost 2 bases. The CDR3 bases are TGTGCCAGCAGTGAATATGGACAGGGCAATCAGCCCCAGCATTTT. It codes for CASSEYGQGNQPQHF.

This clonotype was seen many times. The chain uses TRBV5-1 and TRBJ1-3; 7 bases fit TRBD1. The CDR3 has 15 residues. V trimming: 0 bases; J trimming: 4 bases; junction bases outside the gene matches: 4. Germline-derived CDR1 and CDR2 are SGHRS and YFSETQ. For the CDR3, the DNA is TGCGCCAGCAGCTTGGCCTCGGGACAGGGAAACACCATATATTTT. Residues: CASSLASGQGNTIYF.

The J gene is TRBJ2-7, the V gene TRBV10-3; maybe TRBD1 (5 bases). Germline V gene data show CDR1 as ENHRY and CDR2 as SYGVKD. CDR3 length: 11 amino acids. Trimming stripped 5 bases from V and 4 bases from J, with 6 bases between. CDR3 in DNA: TGTGCCATCAGTCAGGGTTACGAGCAGTACTTC. It specifies CAISQGYEQYF.

In regard to this clonotype: One end of the junction varies from germline; a read error may be responsible. This chain connects TRBV6-6 to TRBJ1-2; D ambiguous. This CDR3 is built from 13 residues. Germline V CDR1 and CDR2: MNHNY, SVGAGI (reference sequence). In DNA, the CDR3 is TGTGCCAACAGTTTGCTAGCGGAGGGCGGCTACACCTTC. This sequence encodes CANSLLAEGGYTF.

The chain joins TRBV19 to TRBJ1-2; D is perhaps TRBD1 (6 bases). Looked up from germline, CDR1 is LNHDA and CDR2 is SQIVND (reference sequence). The CDR3 length is 14 residues. The CDR3 DNA reads TGTGCTAGAGTCTTAAGCGGACAGTTCTATGGCTACACCTTC. It codes for CARVLSGQFYGYTF.

A few counts support this clonotype. V gene TRBV7-2 combines with J gene TRBJ2-7; 9 bases are a match to TRBD1. V trimming: 5 bases; J trimming: 7 bases; junction bases outside the gene matches: 12. The CDR3 is 15 amino acids. Per the germline V gene, CDR1 is SGHTA and CDR2 is FQGNSA. The CDR3 DNA reads TGTGCCAGCAGCCTTACCGGGACAGGGCCAGGGGAGCAGTACTTC. Residues: CASSLTGTGPGEQYF.

This clonotype was detected ten times or more. This chain connects TRBV20-1 to TRBJ1-5; D remains unclear. This CDR3 has 13 amino acids. The V gene lost 6 bases and the J gene lost 10 bases, with 19 bases spanning the gap. Germline V gives CDR1 DFQATT, CDR2 SNEGSKA (reference sequence). The CDR3 loop reads CSAQQFPSIPQHF. The CDR3 nucleotides are TGCAGTGCACAACAGTTCCCCTCGATCCCCCAGCATTTT.

In this sample, this clonotype turned up a few times. This rearrangement joins TRBV9 to TRBJ2-3; tentatively, D is TRBD2 (7 bases). The CDR3 extends over 15 amino acids. Germline CDR1 reads SGDLS; CDR2 reads YYNGEE. The ends were cut back, 0 bases at V and 6 bases at J, with 14 bases in the middle. This CDR3 is CASSVGGGATDTQYF. Here the CDR3 DNA reads TGTGCCAGCAGCGTAGGAGGGGGGGCAACCGATACGCAGTATTTT.

The rearrangement uses TRBV10-3 and TRBJ2-1; 9 nucleotides match TRBD2. Germline CDR1 ENHRY, CDR2 SYGVKD. V dropped 0 bases and J dropped 3; count of bases not matched to a gene: 9. This CDR3 has 18 amino acids. CDR3 sequence: CAISESRASGVRYNEQFF. DNA of the CDR3: TGTGCCATCAGTGAGTCGAGGGCTAGCGGGGTGCGCTACAATGAGCAGTTCTTC.

In this sample, this clonotype turned up many times. The chain uses TRBV5-1 and TRBJ1-4; no reliable D call. The CDR3 is made up of 14 amino acids. Trimming took 2 bases from V and 5 from J, leaving 10 bases between them. From germline, CDR1 is SGHRS and CDR2 YFSETQ. This chain's CDR3 is CASSFEAPNEKLFF. CDR3 DNA sequence: TGCGCCAGCAGCTTCGAGGCGCCGAATGAAAAACTGTTTTTT. The complete variable domain, with remaining parts taken from reference TRBV5-1 and TRBJ1-4, reads KAGVTQTPRYLIKTRGQQVTLSCSPISGHRSVSWYQQTPGQGLQFLFEYFSETQRNKGNFPGRFSGRQFSNSRSEMNVSTLELGDSALYLCASSFEAPNEKLFFGSGTQLSVL.

The genes are TRBV20-1 and TRBJ2-2; D gene uncertain. V lost 5 bases and J lost 7, with 5 bases in between. Germline-derived CDR1 and CDR2 are DFQATT and SNEGSKA (reference sequence). This CDR3 has 10 amino acids. The DNA for the CDR3 is TGCAGTGCTCCTAGCGGGGAGCTGTTTTTT. Translated, it gives CSAPSGELFF.

As DNA, the CDR3 is TGCAGTGCTAGAGATGGCGCAAGCACAGATACGCAGTATTTT. Its translation: CSARDGASTDTQYF. The V and J genes are TRBV20-1 and TRBJ2-3, with D unclear. With 0 bases removed from V and 0 bases from J, the gap between germline ends came to 7 bases. Per germline, CDR1 DFQATT and CDR2 SNEGSKA (reference sequence). The CDR3 extends over 14 amino acids.

The chain has TRBV5-1 and TRBJ2-1; perhaps TRBD2 as D (5 bases). Germline CDR1 is SGHRS and CDR2 is YFSETQ. The CDR3 totals 16 residues. Trimming removed 2 bases at V and 6 bases at J, with 18 bases between. In DNA form, the CDR3 reads TGCGCCAGCAGCTTAACCAGCGGAAACCTGGGCAATGAGCAGTTCTTC. Translation: CASSLTSGNLGNEQFF.

This clonotype was detected a few times. The genes are TRBV11-2 and TRBJ2-5; D ambiguous. CDR1 and CDR2 from the germline V gene are SGHAT and FQNNGV. The CDR3 covers 17 residues. Trimming cost V 0 bases and J 5 bases, with 19 bases left between them. The CDR3 sequence is CASSLDLGSPRWETQYF. The CDR3 DNA follows: TGTGCCAGCAGCTTAGATCTTGGTAGTCCACGGTGGGAGACCCAGTACTTC.

Only a few counts were recorded for this clonotype. V gene TRBV7-3 combines with J gene TRBJ2-1; D is possibly TRBD2 (6 bases). Germline CDR1 is SGHTA and CDR2 is FQGTGA. This CDR3 region has 14 residues. Trimming removed 8 bases from V and 5 bases from J, with 16 bases in between. The CDR3 region is CASSRESRDNEQFF. As DNA, the CDR3 is TGTGCCAGCTCGCGGGAAAGCAGGGACAATGAGCAGTTCTTC.